This entry is about one T cell receptor (beta chain). The target of this receptor is not known. No per-base quality is available; no much larger clone lies one base away. The cohort was made up of 666 healthy bone marrow donors. At the time of sampling, every cohort member was nominally healthy, though immune exposures that went unrecorded were likely present. The donor was CMV seronegative and belonged to the group of over 350 seronegative cohort members. Each donor provided a peripheral blood sample, and peripheral blood mononuclear cells were used for TCR beta sequencing. The Qiagen DNeasy Blood Extraction Kit was used to extract genomic DNA from the blood cell samples. This sample was included in a study of cytomegalovirus exposure and HLA in healthy donors (dated 2017 in TCRdb). For context, the study as a whole: An earlier analysis of 550 to 700 of the donors reported 250 to 300 Gb of sequence data and more than 90 million unique TCR beta sequences from roughly 180 million T cells. An early release that covered about 600 HLA-typed donors contained about 300 gigabases of sequencing data and tens of millions of unique TCR sequences. Among the roughly 400 genotyped donors, under 90% belonged to the genetic ancestry cluster associated with self-reported Caucasian donors. The study aimed to test whether cataloging public T cell receptors could reveal signatures of past pathogen exposure. Using immunosequencing, the study profiled T cell repertoires from some 670 subjects and related those repertoires to cytomegalovirus serostatus. A separate validation cohort of 90 to 150 different subjects was used in addition to the approximately 670-subject first cohort. The study combined high-throughput TCR immunosequencing, statistical association of individual TCRs with disease status, and machine learning to predict cytomegalovirus infection status. A later analysis re-analyzed previously published TCR beta repertoires from about 600 donors and added high-resolution HLA genotyping to study TCR occurrence patterns. In the later analysis, no new phenotypic data were used to find candidate immune exposures; instead, reliance was placed on TCR beta sequences and their occurrence across donors. An earlier analysis of 587 of the donors used high-throughput TCR beta sequencing to judge whether each TCR beta V gene segment behaved as functional or pseudogenic. Donor age, sex, ethnicity and CMV serostatus were compiled together with the repertoire data. A later genetic analysis took genome-wide SNP genotypes for about three fifths of the 666 donors and used that subset as a discovery cohort. Every discovery cohort repertoire had been produced on one sequencing platform. HLA typing included class I and class II loci at four-digit resolution. The number of donors typed differed by locus, with roughly 620-640 for A, B, C, DRB1 and DQB1, about 500 for DQA1, approximately 580 for DPA1, and approximately 470 for DPB1. Because of strong linkage in the cohort, roughly five DR-DQ haplotypes were treated as single units for association and clustering. Among 300 to 500 genotyped donors of the cohort, an average of about 240,000 unique TCR beta nucleotide sequences was sequenced per donor, of which approximately 19% were non-productive. The research as a whole found: When HLA alleles, especially DR and DQ, strongly co-occurred, attributing TCR associations to individual alleles was difficult. CMV serostatus was the only immune exposure information available for the cohort. Only TCR beta chains were sequenced in this cohort, and the absence of alpha or paired-chain data limited detectable features. Linkage disequilibrium might explain the correlated functional status among segregating V segments, but an unknown experimental factor could not be excluded. A later genetic analysis reported fewer N-insertions in productive TCRs among donors in an Asian-associated ancestry cluster than the roughly 720-donor mean. According to the authors, the approach could potentially be generalized to other disease states and immunological phenotypes. In an earlier analysis of some 500 of the donors, most TCR beta V segments appeared in productive rearrangements about 87% or about 30% of the time, broadly matching IMGT annotations. HLA typing was unavailable for some donors at each locus, so association tests used only the typed subset. Because the 87-base-pair reads could not distinguish some IMGT-functional V segments, including TRBV6-2 and TRBV6-3, those segments were excluded. In a later analysis, HLA-associated TCR beta chains showed more clonal expansion and lower generation probabilities than non-associated chains that were equally common. The study listed 164 TCR beta chains as associated with cytomegalovirus. The earlier analysis of nearly 600 of the donors excluded fewer than 20 rarely observed V segments, including chromosome 9 orphons, because counts were too low. At a false discovery rate of 0.05, a later analysis linked approximately 18,000 TCR beta sequences to specific HLA alleles. Three of the identified cytomegalovirus-associated TCR beta chains were confirmed in vitro to be specific for cytomegalovirus antigens. In a later analysis, TCR association rates were found to vary across HLA loci, with the most associated TCRs seen for DRB1 alleles and the fewest for HLA-C alleles. While some public TCRs were present in many individuals, most TCR sequences turned up only very rarely across donors. Several of the top co-occurrence clusters appeared to be linked to parvovirus B19, influenza, CMV and Epstein-Barr virus, according to a later analysis. In a later genetic analysis, a missense DCLRE1C variant was associated with V-gene and J-gene trimming of TCR beta chains, and the association was replicated in an independent cohort. The presence/absence analyses assumed that sequencing depth was roughly uniform across donors, and that assumption may not be true. Most CMV-associated TCR beta chains appeared to be HLA-restricted in a later analysis, and the HLA associations seemed to be driven largely by CMV exposure. In both the original and validation cohorts, the classifier was reported to diagnose cytomegalovirus status with high specificity and sensitivity. A further reported finding was that TCR beta sequences accurately predicted the HLA-A and HLA-B alleles for most subjects in the first cohort. A cluster of highly shared sequence variants was judged likely to be a technical artifact of the sequencing pipeline.

The V end gives up 8 bases and the J end 4 bases, leaving 7 bases in the junction not matched to a gene. From the germline V gene, CDR1 is SNHLY and CDR2 is FYNNEI. From the cysteine through the phenylalanine, the CDR3 covers 15 amino acids. The sequence is cut down to CDR3 DNA, 45 bases in frame from base 1. The library was generated by the immunoSEQ multiplex PCR assay. For the multiplex PCR, a mixture combining 60 forward primers for TCR Vbeta segments and 13 reverse primers for TCR Jbeta segments was used. A multiplex PCR assay on genomic DNA amplified the CDR3 region of rearranged TCR beta genes. Amplified TCR beta libraries were sequenced as 87-base-pair reads on the Illumina HiSeq System. The study's own analysis went as follows. In a later analysis, tens of millions of unique TCR beta chains were counted across the 500 to 850 repertoires, and roughly 11 million of these chains were shared by at least two donors. Raw reads were error-corrected and collapsed into unique sequences by a nearest-neighbor algorithm in which closely related sequences were merged to remove PCR and sequencing errors. CDR3 sequences were aligned to IMGT reference sequences to assign V, D and J gene segments. For a sequence to be retained, at least a six-nucleotide match to both a V gene segment and a J gene segment was required. A rearrangement counted as productive if the CDR3 had no stop codons and remained in frame with V and J, and every other rearrangement counted as non-productive. CDR3 was defined by IMGT convention, running from the second conserved V-encoded cysteine to the conserved J-encoded phenylalanine. The earlier analysis of about 620 of the donors excluded sequences that lacked an unambiguous match to a single V gene segment. In an earlier analysis of 587 of the donors, a V segment was called functional when productive rearrangements were above 56.7%, and segregating when the standard deviation between donors exceeded 5%. A statistical classification framework was developed to diagnose cytomegalovirus status using the catalog of TCR beta chain sequences. V and J gene assignment, in a later analysis, came from comparing TCR nucleotide sequences with IMGT/GENE-DB human TR gene sequences. Using the TCRdist pipeline, a later analysis assigned CDR3 sequences along with most-parsimonious VDJ recombination scenarios. In a later analysis, every TCR beta chain was defined by the combination of its CDR3 amino acid sequence and its V-gene family, and reads without a unique V-gene family were dropped. In a later analysis, 450 to 600 highly shared, low-generation-probability nucleotide sequences were removed to address suspected cross-contamination and a sequencing artifact. A later analysis calculated a clonal expansion index for each public chain from normalized within-repertoire ranks of inferred template counts. A later analysis computed generation probabilities with a VDJ recombination model fitted to out-of-frame rearrangements, and checked the results against IGoR. Hypergeometric tests were used in a later analysis to score TCR-TCR, TCR-HLA and TCR-CMV co-occurrence, with a repertoire-size bias correction applied to the TCR pairs. False discovery rates were estimated in a later analysis by permuting HLA or CMV assignments 20 times. A later analysis grouped co-occurring TCRs with DBSCAN, adding TCRdist sequence similarity when clustering within HLA-allele-positive subsets. Co-occurrence clustering excluded repertoires with fewer than 30,000 or more than 120,000 public chains, plus five with anomalous nucleotide sharing. TCRdb retrieved this table from immuneACCESS and kept in-frame rearrangements only. Not all clones are present; in checked studies, unresolved V genes account for under half, and no reason is known for the remainder. That table furnishes V, J and clone size, whereas the DNA furnished D and trimming. Counted in this sample were around 120,000 clones; just under 80% of them appeared once. The ten largest clones capture around 1.8% of the sample.

The sequenced sample was PBMCs. The V and J genes are TRBV2 and TRBJ2-5, with 13 bases aligning to TRBD2. The sequence derives from a middle-aged woman in good health and CMV-seronegative. The CDR3 region has the sequence CASGGLAGKGETQYF. The DNA is as follows: TGTGCCAGCGGGGGACTAGCGGGGAAGGGAGAGACCCAGTACTTC.